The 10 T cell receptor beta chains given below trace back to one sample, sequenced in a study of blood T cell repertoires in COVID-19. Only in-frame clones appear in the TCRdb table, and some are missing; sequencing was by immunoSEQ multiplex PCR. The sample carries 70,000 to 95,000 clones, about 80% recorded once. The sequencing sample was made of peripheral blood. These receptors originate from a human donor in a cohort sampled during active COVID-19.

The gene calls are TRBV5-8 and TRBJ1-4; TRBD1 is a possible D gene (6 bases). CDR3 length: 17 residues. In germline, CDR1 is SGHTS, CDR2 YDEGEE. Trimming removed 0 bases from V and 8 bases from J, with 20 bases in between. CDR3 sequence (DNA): TGTGCCAGCAGCTTGGGGGTAAGAGGACAGAAAGGCGAAAAACTGTTTTTT. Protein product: CASSLGVRGQKGEKLFF.

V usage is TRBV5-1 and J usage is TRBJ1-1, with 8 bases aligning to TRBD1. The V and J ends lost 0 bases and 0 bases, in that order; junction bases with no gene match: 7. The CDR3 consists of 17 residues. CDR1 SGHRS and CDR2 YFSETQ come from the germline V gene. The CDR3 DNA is TGCGCCAGCAGCTTGGCCGGGGACAGGTACATGAACACTGAAGCTTTCTTT. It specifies CASSLAGDRYMNTEAFF.

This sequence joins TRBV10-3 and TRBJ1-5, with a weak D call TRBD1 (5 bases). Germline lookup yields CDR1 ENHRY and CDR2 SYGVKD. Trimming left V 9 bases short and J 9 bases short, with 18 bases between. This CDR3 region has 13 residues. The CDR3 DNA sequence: TGTGCCATGGCGGACACCCTCCAAGGGCCCCAGCATTTT. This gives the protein CAMADTLQGPQHF.

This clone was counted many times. The DNA of the CDR3 is TGTGCCATTTTGGGTACTTCGGGGGGGGCCCCGATTCAGCCCCAGCATTTT. Translated, it gives CAILGTSGGAPIQPQHF. This chain joins TRBV19 and TRBJ1-5; possibly TRBD1 for D (6 bases). Trimming removed 10 bases at V and 6 bases at J, with 28 bases between. Germline CDR1 and CDR2: LNHDA and SQIVND (reference sequence). This CDR3 is 17 amino acids long.

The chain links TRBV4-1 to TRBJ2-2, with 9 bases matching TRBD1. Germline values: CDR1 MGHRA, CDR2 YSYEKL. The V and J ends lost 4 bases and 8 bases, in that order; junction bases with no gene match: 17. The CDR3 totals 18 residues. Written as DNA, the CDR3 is TGCGCCAGCAGCCTGTATCGTCTGGGACAGGGTGGAGCGGGGGAGCTGTTTTTT. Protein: CASSLYRLGQGGAGELFF.

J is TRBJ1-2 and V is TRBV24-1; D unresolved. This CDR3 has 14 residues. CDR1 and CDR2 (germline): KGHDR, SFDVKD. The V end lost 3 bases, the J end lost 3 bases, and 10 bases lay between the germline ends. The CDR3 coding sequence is TGTGCCACCAGTGATCCGGAGGTGGACTATGGCTACACCTTC. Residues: CATSDPEVDYGYTF.

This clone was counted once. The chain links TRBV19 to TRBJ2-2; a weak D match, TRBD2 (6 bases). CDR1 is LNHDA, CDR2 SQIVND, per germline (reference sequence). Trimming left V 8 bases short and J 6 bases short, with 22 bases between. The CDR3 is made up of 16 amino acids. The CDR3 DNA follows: TGTGCCAGTCTGGGGGGACTGGAGAGGCGCTCCGGGGAGCTGTTTTTT. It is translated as CASLGGLERRSGELFF.

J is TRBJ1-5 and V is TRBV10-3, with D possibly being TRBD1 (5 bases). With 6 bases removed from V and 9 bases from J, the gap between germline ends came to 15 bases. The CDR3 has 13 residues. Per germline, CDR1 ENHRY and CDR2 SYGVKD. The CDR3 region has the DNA TGTGCCATCAGCCCACAGGATTCGGGGCCCCAGCATTTT. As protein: CAISPQDSGPQHF.

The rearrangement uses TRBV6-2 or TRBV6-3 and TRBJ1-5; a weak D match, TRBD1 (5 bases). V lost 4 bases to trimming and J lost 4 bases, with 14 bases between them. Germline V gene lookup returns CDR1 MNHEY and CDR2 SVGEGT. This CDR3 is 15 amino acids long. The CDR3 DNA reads TGTGCCAGCAGTTCGGGGAGGGGCCAAAATCAGCCCCAGCATTTT. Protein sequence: CASSSGRGQNQPQHF.

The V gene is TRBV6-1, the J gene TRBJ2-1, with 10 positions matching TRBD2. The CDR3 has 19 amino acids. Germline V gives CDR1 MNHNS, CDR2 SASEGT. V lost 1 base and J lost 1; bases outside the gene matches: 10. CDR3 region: CASSEESRLAGPSYNEQFF. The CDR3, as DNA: TGTGCCAGCAGTGAAGAATCGCGACTAGCGGGCCCATCCTACAATGAGCAGTTCTTC.